This T cell receptor beta chain was identified in a study of tumor-infiltrating lymphocytes in localized non-small cell lung cancer. Study background: Resected tumor was paired with non-adjacent uninvolved lung from the same patient.

CDR3 length: 14 amino acids. V shed 2 bases and J 2 bases; nucleotides not matched to a gene: 4. Per germline, CDR1 SGDLS and CDR2 YYNGEE. Clones were sequenced by immunoSEQ multiplex PCR, and TCRdb holds only the in-frame ones, with some missing. The sample carries 25,000 to 30,000 clones, 70% to 90% recorded once. The receptor's source is a human donor with non-small cell lung cancer. J is TRBJ2-7 and V is TRBV9; 7 nucleotides match TRBD1. The sequencing sample was made of lung tumor tissue. DNA for the CDR3: TGTGCCAGCAGCGTGGGACAGTTCGCCTACGAGCAGTACTTC. Its protein product is CASSVGQFAYEQYF.